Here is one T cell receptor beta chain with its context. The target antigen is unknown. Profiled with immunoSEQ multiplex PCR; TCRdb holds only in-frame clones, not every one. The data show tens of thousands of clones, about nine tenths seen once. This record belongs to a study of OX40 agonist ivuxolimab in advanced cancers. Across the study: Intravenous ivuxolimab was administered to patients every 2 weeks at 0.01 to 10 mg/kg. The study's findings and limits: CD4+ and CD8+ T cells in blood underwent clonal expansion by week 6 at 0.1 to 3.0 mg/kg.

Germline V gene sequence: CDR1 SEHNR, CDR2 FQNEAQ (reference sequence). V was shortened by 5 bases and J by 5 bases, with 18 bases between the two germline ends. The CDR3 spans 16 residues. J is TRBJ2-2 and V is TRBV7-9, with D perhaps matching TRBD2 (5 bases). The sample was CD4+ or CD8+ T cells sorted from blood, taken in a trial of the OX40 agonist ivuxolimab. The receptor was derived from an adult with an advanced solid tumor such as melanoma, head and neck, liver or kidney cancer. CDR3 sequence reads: CASSAQFLPGTGELFF. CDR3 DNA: TGTGCCAGCAGCGCCCAGTTTCTCCCGGGGACCGGGGAGCTGTTTTTT.